This entry features one T cell receptor (beta chain) sequence. This CDR3 comprises 11 residues. The junction had 3 bases not matched to a gene; V was cut back by 6 bases and J by 6 bases. Germline values: CDR1 SQVTM, CDR2 ANQGSEA. This entry comes from a study of shared clonotypes between healthy human individuals. Clones were read by immunoSEQ multiplex PCR, and TCRdb kept only the in-frame ones, dropping some. The sample lists approximately 2,000,000 clones; around 93% were seen once. The sequenced sample was naive CD4+ T cells from PBMCs. Subset given: CD45RA+ positively selected. The TCR originated in a man younger than 35 in good health. Some clones in this sample may be carry-over from other donors' samples. The chain links TRBV29-1 to TRBJ2-7, with TRBD1 matching 9 bases. The CDR3 region is CSVDRGGEQYF. For the CDR3, the DNA is TGCAGCGTCGACAGGGGGGGCGAGCAGTACTTC.